This TCR beta chain was sequenced during a study of blood T cell repertoires in COVID-19. As for the study in general: Collection of acute and convalescent COVID-19 samples took place in the United States, Italy and Spain.

Between the trimmed V and J ends, which lost 5 bases and 4 bases, there was a span of 13 bases. The CDR3 covers 15 residues. Germline V lookup: CDR1 SGDLS, CDR2 YYNGEE. Original analysis: Nucleated cell counts were estimated from reference gene primer amplification. The protocol was immunoSEQ multiplex PCR, while the TCRdb copy is restricted to in-frame clones and leaves out a portion. The D gene and trimming were derived from the DNA, and the V and J assignments and clone size from that table. The repertoire holds about 440,000 clones, nearly 90% seen once, with 1.5% to 2% in the top ten. This clone was recorded a few times. Adults between roughly 18 and 95 years of age took part from under 25 US areas. Cohort placement rested on clinical history that participants reported themselves.

This clonotype was obtained from a woman between 18 and 30 years old with acute COVID-19. The sample comprised PBMCs or T cells enriched from blood (not recorded which). V is TRBV9 and J is TRBJ1-6; D is perhaps TRBD1 (5 bases). The CDR3 nucleotides read TGTGCCAGCAGGGAAGACAGCATTTATAATTCACCCCTCCACTTT. As protein: CASREDSIYNSPLHF.